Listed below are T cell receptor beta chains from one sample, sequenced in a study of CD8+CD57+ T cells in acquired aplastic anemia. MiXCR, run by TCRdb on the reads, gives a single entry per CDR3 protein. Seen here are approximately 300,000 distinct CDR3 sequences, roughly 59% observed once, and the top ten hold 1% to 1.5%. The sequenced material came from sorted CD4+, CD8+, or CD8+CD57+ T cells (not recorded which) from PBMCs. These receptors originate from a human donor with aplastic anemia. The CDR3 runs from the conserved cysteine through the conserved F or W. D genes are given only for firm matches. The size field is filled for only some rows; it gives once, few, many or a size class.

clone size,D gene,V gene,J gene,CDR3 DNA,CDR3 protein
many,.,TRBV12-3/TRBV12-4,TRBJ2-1,TGTGCCAGCAGTCTCGGCAGGGTCCGGAGCTCCTACAATGAGCAGTTCTTC,CASSLGRVRSSYNEQFF
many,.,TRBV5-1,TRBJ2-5,TGCGCCAGCAGCTTGGGTGGCGGAGGGCAAGAGACCCAGTACTTC,CASSLGGGGQETQYF
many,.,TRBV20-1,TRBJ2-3,TGCAGTGCTAGTTTCCAGCAGCACACAGATACGCAGTATTTT,CSASFQQHTDTQYF
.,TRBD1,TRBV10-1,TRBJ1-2,TGCGCCAGCAGTACCGGGACAGGATCCTATACTAACTATGGCTACACCTTC,CASSTGTGSYTNYGYTF
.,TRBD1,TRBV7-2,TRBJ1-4,TGTGCCAGCAGCTTGGATCAGGGGGGTGAAAAACTGTTTTTT,CASSLDQGGEKLFF
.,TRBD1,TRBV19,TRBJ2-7,TGTGCCAGTAGTATGGGACAGGGTGAATACGAGCAGTACTTC,CASSMGQGEYEQYF
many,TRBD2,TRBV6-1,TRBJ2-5,TGTGCCAGCAGTCTCCAGGCCAGCGGGAGAGTCGATCAGTACTTC,CASSLQASGRVDQYF
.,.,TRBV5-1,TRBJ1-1,TGCGCCAGCAGCTTGGGCAGAACGAACACTGAAGCTTTCTTT,CASSLGRTNTEAFF
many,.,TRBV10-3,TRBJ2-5,TGTGCCATCAGCTTGAGGGAGAAGGAGACCCAGTACTTC,CAISLREKETQYF
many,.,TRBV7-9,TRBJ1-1,TGTGCCAGCAGCCTAGAAGTGAACACTGAAGCTTTCTTT,CASSLEVNTEAFF
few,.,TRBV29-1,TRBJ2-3,TGCAGCGTTGATGACAGAGGCACAGATACGCAGTATTTT,CSVDDRGTDTQYF
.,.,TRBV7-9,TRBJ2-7,TGTGCCAGCAGCCCCACGTGGAGGATCCACGAGCAGTACTTC,CASSPTWRIHEQYF
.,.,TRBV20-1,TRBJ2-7,TGCAGTGCTAGAGAGGGGGGACGGGCCTACGAGCAGTACTTC,CSAREGGRAYEQYF
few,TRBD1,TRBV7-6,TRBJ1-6,TGTGCCAGCAGCTTAGCGTCGGGACAGAATAATTCACCCCTCCACTTT,CASSLASGQNNSPLHF
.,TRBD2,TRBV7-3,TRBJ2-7,TGTGCCAGCAGCCCACAAGCGGGACTAGGAAACGAGCAGTACTTC,CASSPQAGLGNEQYF
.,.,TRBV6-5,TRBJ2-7,TGTGCCAGCGGGTCTTGGCAGTTATCCTCCTACGAGCAGTACTTC,CASGSWQLSSYEQYF
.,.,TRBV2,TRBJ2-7,TGTGCCAGCAGTGAGCAACAGTCAGCCTACGAGCAGTACTTC,CASSEQQSAYEQYF
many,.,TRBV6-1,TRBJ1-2,TGTGCCAGCAGTGTACTAGCCGGGGCAGCTAACTATGGCTACACCTTC,CASSVLAGAANYGYTF
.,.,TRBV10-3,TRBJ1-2,TGTGCCATCAGTGACCGCCCGTACGGCTACACCTTC,CAISDRPYGYTF
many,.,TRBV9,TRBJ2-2,TGTGCCAGCAGCAGTGGATTGGGGCCCACCGGGGAGCTGTTTTTT,CASSSGLGPTGELFF
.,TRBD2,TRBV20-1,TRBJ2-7,TGCAGTGCTAGACTGTTTCTAGCGGGAAGTACCTACGAGCAGTACTTC,CSARLFLAGSTYEQYF
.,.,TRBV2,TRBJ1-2,TGTGCCAGCAAAAGCGGACGGTCCTATGGCTACACCTTC,CASKSGRSYGYTF
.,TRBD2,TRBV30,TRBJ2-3,TGTGCCTGGAGTGTACGGCGGGGGAGGGACACGCAGTATTTT,CAWSVRRGRDTQYF
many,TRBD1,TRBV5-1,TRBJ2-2,TGCGCCAGCAGCCCGACAGGGAGCGGTAACACCGGGGAGCTGTTTTTT,CASSPTGSGNTGELFF
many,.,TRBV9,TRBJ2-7,TGTGCCAGCAACCCAATGGGCTCCTCCGGCCACGAGCAGTACTTC,CASNPMGSSGHEQYF
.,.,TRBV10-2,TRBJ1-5,TGCGCCAGCAGTGTAAAAGGGGGGCTGGGTAGCAATCAGCCCCAGCATTTT,CASSVKGGLGSNQPQHF
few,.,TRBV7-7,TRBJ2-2,TGTGCTAGCAGCACCAACACCGGGGAGCTGTTTTTT,CASSTNTGELFF
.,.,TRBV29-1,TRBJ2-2,TGCAGCGTTGACGAGCAGAACACCGGGGAGCTGTTTTTT,CSVDEQNTGELFF
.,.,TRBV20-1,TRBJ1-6,TGCAGTGCTAGAGGAGAGGCTAATTCACCCCTCCACTTT,CSARGEANSPLHF
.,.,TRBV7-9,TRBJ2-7,TGTGCCAGCCGGGAATTACGCCACGAGCAGTACTTC,CASRELRHEQYF
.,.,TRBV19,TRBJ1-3,TGTGCCAGTAGTATGAAGGGGGGGGTCGGAAACACCATATATTTT,CASSMKGGVGNTIYF
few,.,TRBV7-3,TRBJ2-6,TGTGCCAGCAGCTTAAATGGAGGAAGAGGGGCCAACGTCCTGACTTTC,CASSLNGGRGANVLTF
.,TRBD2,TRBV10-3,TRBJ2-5,TGTGCCATCAGGGGGACTAGCGGGGAACAAGAGACCCAGTACTTC,CAIRGTSGEQETQYF
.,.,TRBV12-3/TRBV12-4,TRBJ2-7,TGTGCCAGCGGAGGGACGGTCTACGAGCAGTACTTC,CASGGTVYEQYF
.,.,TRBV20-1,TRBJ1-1,TGCAGTGCTAGTAAACAGATCTCCACTGAAGCTTTCTTT,CSASKQISTEAFF